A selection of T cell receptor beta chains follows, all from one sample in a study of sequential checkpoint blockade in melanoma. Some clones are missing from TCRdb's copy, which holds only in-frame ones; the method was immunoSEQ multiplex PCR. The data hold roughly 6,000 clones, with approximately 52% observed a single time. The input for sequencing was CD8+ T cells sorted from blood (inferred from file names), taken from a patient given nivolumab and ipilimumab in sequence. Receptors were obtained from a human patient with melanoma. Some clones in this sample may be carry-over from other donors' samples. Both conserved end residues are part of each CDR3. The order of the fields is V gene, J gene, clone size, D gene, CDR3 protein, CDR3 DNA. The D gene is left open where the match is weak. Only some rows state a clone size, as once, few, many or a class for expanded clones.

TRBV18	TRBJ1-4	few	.	CASSDTGSSNEKLFF	TGTGCCAGCTCGGACACAGGGAGCAGTAATGAAAAACTGTTTTTT
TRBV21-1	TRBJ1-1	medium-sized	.	CASSRQTVGDTEAFF	TGTGCCAGCAGCAGGCAAACAGTAGGGGACACTGAAGCTTTCTTT
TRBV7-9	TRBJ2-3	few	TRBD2	CASSFTGGADTQYF	TGTGCCAGCAGCTTTACCGGGGGGGCAGATACGCAGTATTTT
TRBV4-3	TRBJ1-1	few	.	CASSQDRQPNTEAFF	TGCGCCAGCAGCCAAGATCGACAGCCGAACACTGAAGCTTTCTTT
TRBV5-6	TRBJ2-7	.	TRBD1	CASRGTGKFSSYEQYF	TGTGCCAGCAGGGGGACAGGGAAATTCAGCTCCTACGAGCAGTACTTC
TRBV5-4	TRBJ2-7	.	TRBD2	CASSLWLAGGRYEQYF	TGTGCCAGCAGCTTGTGGCTAGCGGGGGGGAGATACGAGCAGTACTTC
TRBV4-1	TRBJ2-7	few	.	CASSYGMAAAGYEQYF	TGCGCCAGCAGCTATGGAATGGCCGCTGCGGGGTACGAGCAGTACTTC
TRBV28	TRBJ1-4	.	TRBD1	CASSLGVGTGEEKLFF	TGTGCCAGCAGTTTAGGTGTTGGGACAGGGGAAGAAAAACTGTTTTTT
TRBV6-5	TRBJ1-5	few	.	CASSWQDTYSNQPQHF	TGTGCCAGCAGTTGGCAGGATACCTATAGCAATCAGCCCCAGCATTTT
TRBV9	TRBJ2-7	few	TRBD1	CASSVGQTSYEQYF	TGTGCCAGCAGCGTGGGACAGACCTCCTACGAGCAGTACTTC
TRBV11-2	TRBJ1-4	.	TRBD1	CASSRTTGGWNEKLFF	TGTGCCAGCAGCCGAACGACAGGGGGTTGGAATGAAAAACTGTTTTTT
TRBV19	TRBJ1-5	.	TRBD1	CASVQGFGNQPQHF	TGTGCCAGTGTACAGGGGTTCGGCAATCAGCCCCAGCATTTT
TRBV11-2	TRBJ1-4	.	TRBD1	CASSQGQYATNEKLFF	TGTGCCAGCAGCCAGGGACAGTATGCAACTAATGAAAAACTGTTTTTT
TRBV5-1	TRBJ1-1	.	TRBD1	CASRHRDRPFEAFF	TGCGCCAGCAGGCACCGGGACAGACCCTTTGAAGCTTTCTTT
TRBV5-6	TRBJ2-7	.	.	CASSLQGLSYEQYF	TGTGCCAGCAGCTTACAGGGCCTCTCCTACGAGCAGTACTTC
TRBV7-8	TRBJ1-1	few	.	CASSRTEAFF	TGTGCCAGCAGCCGGACTGAAGCTTTCTTT
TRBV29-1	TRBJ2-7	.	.	CSVEDQAGGSEQYF	TGCAGCGTTGAAGATCAGGCCGGCGGGTCCGAGCAGTACTTC
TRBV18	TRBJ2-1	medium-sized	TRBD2	CASSRGLAGDEQFF	TGTGCCAGCTCCCGGGGGCTAGCGGGGGATGAGCAGTTCTTC
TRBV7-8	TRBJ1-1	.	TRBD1	CASSLARDRKNTEAFF	TGTGCCAGCAGCCTCGCCCGGGACAGGAAAAACACTGAAGCTTTCTTT
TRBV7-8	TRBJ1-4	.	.	CASSLLGQGEKLFF	TGTGCCAGCAGCTTATTAGGTCAGGGGGAAAAACTGTTTTTT
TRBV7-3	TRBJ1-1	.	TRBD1	CASSPSGDRGPYTEAFF	TGTGCCAGCAGCCCATCAGGGGACAGGGGACCGTACACTGAAGCTTTCTTT
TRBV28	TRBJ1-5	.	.	CASRIEQGNSNQPQHF	TGTGCCAGCAGGATAGAACAGGGTAATAGCAATCAGCCCCAGCATTTT
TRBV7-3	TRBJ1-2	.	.	CASSQATGSLTYGYTF	TGCGCCAGCAGTCAGGCGACAGGATCACTAACCTATGGCTACACCTTC
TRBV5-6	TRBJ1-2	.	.	CASRGGSSDYGYTF	TGTGCCAGCAGGGGGGGGTCCTCTGACTATGGCTACACCTTC
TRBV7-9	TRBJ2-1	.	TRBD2	CASSFRGGAYNEQFF	TGTGCCAGCAGCTTCCGCGGGGGGGCTTACAATGAGCAGTTCTTC
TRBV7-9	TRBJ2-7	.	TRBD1	CASSSPQGAGNEQYF	TGTGCCAGCAGCTCGCCACAGGGGGCAGGAAACGAGCAGTACTTC
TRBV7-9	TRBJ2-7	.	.	CASSLPRSYEQYF	TGTGCCAGCAGCTTACCCCGGTCCTACGAGCAGTACTTC
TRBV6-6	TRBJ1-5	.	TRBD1	CASSRQGGQPQHF	TGTGCCAGCAGTAGACAGGGAGGTCAGCCCCAGCATTTT
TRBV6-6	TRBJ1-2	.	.	CASSSSGFWYGYTF	TGTGCCAGCAGTTCATCGGGTTTTTGGTATGGCTACACCTTC
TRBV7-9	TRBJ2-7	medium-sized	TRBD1	CASSPTGVEQYF	TGTGCCAGCAGCCCGACAGGGGTCGAGCAGTACTTC
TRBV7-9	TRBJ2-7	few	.	CASSLVNSPYEQYF	TGTGCCAGCAGCTTAGTCAACAGTCCCTACGAGCAGTACTTC
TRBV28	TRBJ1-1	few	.	CASTSTLNTEAFF	TGTGCCAGCACCTCGACTCTGAACACTGAAGCTTTCTTT
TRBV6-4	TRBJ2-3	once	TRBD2	CASSDGTSGGPDTQYF	TGTGCCAGCAGTGACGGTACTAGCGGGGGACCAGATACGCAGTATTTT
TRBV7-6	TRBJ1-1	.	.	CASSRLGGGDTEAFF	TGTGCCAGCAGCCGACTTGGGGGGGGTGACACTGAAGCTTTCTTT
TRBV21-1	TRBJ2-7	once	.	CASSRYRGGAFYEQYF	TGTGCCAGCAGCAGGTATCGAGGGGGGGCCTTTTACGAGCAGTACTTC
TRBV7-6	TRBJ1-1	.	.	CASSLGERVVGNTEAFF	TGTGCCAGCAGCTTAGGCGAACGGGTTGTCGGGAACACTGAAGCTTTCTTT
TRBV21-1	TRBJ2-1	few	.	CASSKAGGYEVDEQFF	TGTGCCAGCAGCAAAGCAGGGGGATATGAAGTAGATGAGCAGTTCTTC